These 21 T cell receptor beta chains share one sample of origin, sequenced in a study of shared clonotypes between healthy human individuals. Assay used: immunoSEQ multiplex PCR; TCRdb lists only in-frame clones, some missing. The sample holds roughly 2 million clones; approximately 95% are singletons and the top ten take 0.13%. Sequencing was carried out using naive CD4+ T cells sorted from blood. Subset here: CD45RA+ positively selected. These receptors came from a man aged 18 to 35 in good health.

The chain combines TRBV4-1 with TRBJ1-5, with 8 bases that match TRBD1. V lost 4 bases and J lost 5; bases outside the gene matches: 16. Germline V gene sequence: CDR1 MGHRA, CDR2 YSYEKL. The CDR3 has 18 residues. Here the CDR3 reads CASSRIKGQGSVDQPQHF. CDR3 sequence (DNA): TGCGCCAGCAGCCGTATTAAAGGACAGGGATCTGTTGATCAGCCCCAGCATTTT.

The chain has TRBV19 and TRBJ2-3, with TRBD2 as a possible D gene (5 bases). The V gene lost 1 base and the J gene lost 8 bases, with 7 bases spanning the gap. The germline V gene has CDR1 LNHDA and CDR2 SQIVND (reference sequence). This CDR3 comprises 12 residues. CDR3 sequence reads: CASSIGTSTQYF. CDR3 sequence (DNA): TGTGCCAGTAGTATAGGAACTAGTACGCAGTATTTT.

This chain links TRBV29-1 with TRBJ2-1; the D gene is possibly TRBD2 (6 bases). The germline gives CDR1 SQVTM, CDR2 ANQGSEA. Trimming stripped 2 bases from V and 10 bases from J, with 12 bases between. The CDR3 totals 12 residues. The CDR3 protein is CSVERAGYEQFF. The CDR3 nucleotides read TGCAGCGTTGAAAGGGCGGGGTACGAGCAGTTCTTC.

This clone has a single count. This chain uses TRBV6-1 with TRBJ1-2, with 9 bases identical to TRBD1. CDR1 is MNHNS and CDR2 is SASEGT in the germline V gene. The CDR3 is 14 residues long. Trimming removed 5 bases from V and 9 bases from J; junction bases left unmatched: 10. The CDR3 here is CASSLRTGEVRYTF. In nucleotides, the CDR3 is TGTGCCAGCAGTCTCCGGACAGGGGAGGTTCGCTACACCTTC.

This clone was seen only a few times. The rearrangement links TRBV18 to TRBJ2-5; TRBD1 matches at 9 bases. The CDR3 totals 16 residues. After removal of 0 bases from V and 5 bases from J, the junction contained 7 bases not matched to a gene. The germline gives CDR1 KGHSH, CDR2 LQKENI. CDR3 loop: CASSPPTGGARETQYF. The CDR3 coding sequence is TGTGCCAGCTCACCACCGACAGGGGGAGCTCGGGAGACCCAGTACTTC.

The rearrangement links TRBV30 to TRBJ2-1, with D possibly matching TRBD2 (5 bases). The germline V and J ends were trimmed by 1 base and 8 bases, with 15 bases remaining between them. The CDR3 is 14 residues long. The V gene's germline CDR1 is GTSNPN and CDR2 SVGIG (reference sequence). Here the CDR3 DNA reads TGTGCCTGGAGTGGGCTAGCTCCTCGCTATGAGCAGTTCTTC. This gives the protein CAWSGLAPRYEQFF.

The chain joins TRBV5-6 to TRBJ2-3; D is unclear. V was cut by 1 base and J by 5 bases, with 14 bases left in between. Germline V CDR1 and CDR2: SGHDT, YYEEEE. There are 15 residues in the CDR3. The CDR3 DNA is TGTGCCAGCAGCTTGTCACAAGGAGTGGGAGATACGCAGTATTTT. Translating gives CASSLSQGVGDTQYF.

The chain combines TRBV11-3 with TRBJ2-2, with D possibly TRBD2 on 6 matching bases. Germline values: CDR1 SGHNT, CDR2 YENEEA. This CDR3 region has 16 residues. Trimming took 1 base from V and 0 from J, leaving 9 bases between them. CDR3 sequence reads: CASSLGGTSNTGELFF. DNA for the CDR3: TGTGCCAGCAGCTTAGGAGGGACTTCGAACACCGGGGAGCTGTTTTTT. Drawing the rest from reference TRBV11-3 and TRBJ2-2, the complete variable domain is EAGVVQSPRYKIIEKKQPVAFWCNPISGHNTLYWYLQNLGQGPELLIRYENEEAVDDSQLPKDRFSAERLKGVDSTLKIQPAELGDSAVYLCASSLGGTSNTGELFFGEGSRLTVL.

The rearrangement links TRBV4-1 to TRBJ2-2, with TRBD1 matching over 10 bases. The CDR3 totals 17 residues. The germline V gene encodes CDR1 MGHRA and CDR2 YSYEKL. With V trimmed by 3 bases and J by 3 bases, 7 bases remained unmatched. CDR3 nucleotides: TGCGCCAGCAGCCAGGACTCGGGACAGGGGTACACCGGGGAGCTGTTTTTT. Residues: CASSQDSGQGYTGELFF.

CDR3 sequence reads: CASSLFSSGSDTQYF. The CDR3 DNA reads as TGTGCCAGCAGCTTGTTCTCTAGCGGGTCAGATACGCAGTATTTT. The chain recombines TRBV5-4 with TRBJ2-3; 8 nucleotides align to TRBD2. The V gene's germline CDR1 is SGHNT and CDR2 YYREEE (reference sequence). V trimming: 1 base; J trimming: 4 bases; junction bases outside the gene matches: 5. There are 15 residues in the CDR3. Complete variable domain (other parts from reference TRBV5-4 and TRBJ2-3): ETGVTQSPTHLIKTRGQQVTLRCSSQSGHNTVSWYQQALGQGPQFIFQYYREEENGRGNFPPRFSGLQFPNYSSELNVNALELDDSALYLCASSLFSSGSDTQYFGPGTRLTVL.

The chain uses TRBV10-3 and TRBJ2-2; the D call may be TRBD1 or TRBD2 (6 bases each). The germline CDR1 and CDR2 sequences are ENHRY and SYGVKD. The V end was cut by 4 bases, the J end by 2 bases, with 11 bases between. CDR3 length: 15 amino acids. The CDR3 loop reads CAISGGGSNTGELFF. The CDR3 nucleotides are TGTGCCATCAGTGGAGGGGGGTCAAACACCGGGGAGCTGTTTTTT.

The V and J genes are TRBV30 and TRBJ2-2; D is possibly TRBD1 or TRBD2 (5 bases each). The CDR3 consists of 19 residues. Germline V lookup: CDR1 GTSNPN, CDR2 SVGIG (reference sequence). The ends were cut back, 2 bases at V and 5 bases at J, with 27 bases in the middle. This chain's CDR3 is CAWSHGARRPNGRTGELFF. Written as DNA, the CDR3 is TGTGCCTGGAGTCACGGGGCGAGACGGCCAAACGGCCGTACCGGGGAGCTGTTTTTT.

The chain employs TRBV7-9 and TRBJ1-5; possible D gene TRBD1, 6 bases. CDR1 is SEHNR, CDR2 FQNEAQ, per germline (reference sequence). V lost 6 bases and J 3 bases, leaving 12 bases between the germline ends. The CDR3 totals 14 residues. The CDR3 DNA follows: TGTGCCAGCAGTCCGGGACACAACAATCAGCCCCAGCATTTT. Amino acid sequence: CASSPGHNNQPQHF.

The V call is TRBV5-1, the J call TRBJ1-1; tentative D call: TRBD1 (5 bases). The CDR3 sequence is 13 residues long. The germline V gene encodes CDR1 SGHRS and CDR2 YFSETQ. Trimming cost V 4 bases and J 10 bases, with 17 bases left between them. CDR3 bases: TGCGCCAGCAGCCCCTCAGGCGACACAGGAGCTTTCTTT. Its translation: CASSPSGDTGAFF. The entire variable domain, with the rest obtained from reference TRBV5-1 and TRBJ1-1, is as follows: KAGVTQTPRYLIKTRGQQVTLSCSPISGHRSVSWYQQTPGQGLQFLFEYFSETQRNKGNFPGRFSGRQFSNSRSEMNVSTLELGDSALYLCASSPSGDTGAFFGQGTRLTVV.

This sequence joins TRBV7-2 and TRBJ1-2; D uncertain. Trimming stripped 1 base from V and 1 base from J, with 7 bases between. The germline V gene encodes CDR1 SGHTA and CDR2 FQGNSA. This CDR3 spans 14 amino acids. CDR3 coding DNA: TGTGCCAGCAGCTTAGTAGCGGATAACTATGGCTACACCTTC. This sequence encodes CASSLVADNYGYTF.

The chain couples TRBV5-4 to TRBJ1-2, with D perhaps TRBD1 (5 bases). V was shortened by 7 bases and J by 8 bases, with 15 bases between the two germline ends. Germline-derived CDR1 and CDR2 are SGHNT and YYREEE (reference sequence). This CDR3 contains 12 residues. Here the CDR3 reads CASRDSPGGYTF. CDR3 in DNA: TGTGCCAGCCGTGACAGTCCGGGGGGCTACACCTTC.

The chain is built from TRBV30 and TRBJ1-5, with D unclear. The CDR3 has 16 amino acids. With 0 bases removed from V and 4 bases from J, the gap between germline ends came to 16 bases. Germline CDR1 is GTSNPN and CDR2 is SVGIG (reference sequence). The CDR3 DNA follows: TGTGCCTGGAGTGTACTCTGGGGTCGGGGAAATCAGCCCCAGCATTTT. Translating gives CAWSVLWGRGNQPQHF.

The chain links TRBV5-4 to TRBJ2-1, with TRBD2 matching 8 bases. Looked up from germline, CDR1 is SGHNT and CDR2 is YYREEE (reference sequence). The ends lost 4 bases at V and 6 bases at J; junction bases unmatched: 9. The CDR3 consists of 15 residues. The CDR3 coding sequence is TGTGCCAGCAGCGGCCGGGAGCGGGGGACCAATGAGCAGTTCTTC. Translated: CASSGRERGTNEQFF.

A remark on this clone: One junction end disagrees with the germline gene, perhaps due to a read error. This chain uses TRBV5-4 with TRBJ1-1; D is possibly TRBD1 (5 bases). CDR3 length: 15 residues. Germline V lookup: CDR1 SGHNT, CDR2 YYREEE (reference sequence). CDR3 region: CASSDAGPANSEAFF. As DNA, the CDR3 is TGTGCCAGCAGCGACGCGGGACCCGCGAACTCTGAAGCTTTCTTT.

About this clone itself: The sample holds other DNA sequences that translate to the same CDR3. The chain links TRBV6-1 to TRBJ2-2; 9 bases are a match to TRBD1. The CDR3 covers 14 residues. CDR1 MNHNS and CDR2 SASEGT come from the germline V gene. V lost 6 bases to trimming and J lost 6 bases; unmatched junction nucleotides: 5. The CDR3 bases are TGTGCCAGCAGCGGGACAGGGCGGTCCGGGGAGCTGTTTTTT. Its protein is CASSGTGRSGELFF.

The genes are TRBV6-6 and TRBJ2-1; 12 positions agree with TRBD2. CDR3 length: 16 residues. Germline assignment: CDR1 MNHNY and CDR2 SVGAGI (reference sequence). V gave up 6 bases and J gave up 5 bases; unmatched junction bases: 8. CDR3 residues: CASRLRTSGIHNEQFF. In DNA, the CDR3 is TGTGCCAGCAGACTCCGGACTAGCGGGATTCACAATGAGCAGTTCTTC.